The clone carrying this T cell receptor beta chain was observed a few times. Antigen unknown. The V gene's germline CDR1 is GTSNPN and CDR2 SVGIG (reference sequence). CDR3 length: 12 amino acids. Trimming pared 2 bases from V and 8 bases from J, leaving 12 bases between. This record belongs to a study of T-cell memory formation after mild COVID-19. TCRdb recomputed calls from the 5' RACE reads with MiXCR, one row per CDR3 protein. Of around 510,000 distinct CDR3 sequences in the sample, about 20% were seen once. Study conclusions and caveats: Some clones that responded were present in memory (sampled pre-infection), which suggests cross-reactive memory joined. Clones that contracted clustered mainly in CM and EM if CD4+ and in EMRA if CD8+.

The gene calls are TRBV30 and TRBJ1-1, with no clear D. This TCR was recovered from an adult woman who had mild COVID-19 (a few samples of this study predate the infection). Cell type and time point are not known. Input material: PBMCs or a T cell subset sorted from them (not recorded which). Here the CDR3 reads CAWSPNVGEAFF. For the CDR3, the DNA is TGTGCCTGGAGTCCCAATGTGGGCGAAGCTTTCTTT.